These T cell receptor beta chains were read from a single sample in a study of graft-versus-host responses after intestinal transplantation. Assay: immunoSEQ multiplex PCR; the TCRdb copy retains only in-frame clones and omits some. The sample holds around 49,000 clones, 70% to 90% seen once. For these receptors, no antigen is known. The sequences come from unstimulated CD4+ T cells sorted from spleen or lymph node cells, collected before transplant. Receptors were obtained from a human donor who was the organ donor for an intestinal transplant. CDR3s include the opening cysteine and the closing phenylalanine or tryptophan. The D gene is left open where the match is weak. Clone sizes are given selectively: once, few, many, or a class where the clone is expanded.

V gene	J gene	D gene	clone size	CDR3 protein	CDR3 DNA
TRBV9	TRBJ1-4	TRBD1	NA	CASSPIGGEQNEKLFF	TGTGCCAGCAGCCCTATAGGGGGCGAACAAAATGAAAAACTGTTTTTT
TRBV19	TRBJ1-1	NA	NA	CASSRDLDTEAFF	TGTGCCAGTAGTCGGGACTTAGACACTGAAGCTTTCTTT
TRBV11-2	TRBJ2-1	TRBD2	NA	CASSQRTSLKVGEQFF	TGTGCCAGCAGCCAACGGACTAGTTTAAAAGTGGGTGAGCAGTTCTTC
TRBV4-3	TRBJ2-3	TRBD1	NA	CASSQEQGAIGTDTQYF	TGCGCCAGCAGCCAAGAACAGGGGGCGATCGGCACAGATACGCAGTATTTT
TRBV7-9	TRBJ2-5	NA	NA	CASSLAGGQETQYF	TGTGCCAGCAGCTTAGCGGGAGGTCAAGAGACCCAGTACTTC
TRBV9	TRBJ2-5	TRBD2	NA	CASSVGTSGSGIKTGTQYF	TGTGCCAGCAGCGTCGGGACTAGCGGGAGTGGGATCAAGACGGGGACCCAGTACTTC
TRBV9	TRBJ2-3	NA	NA	CASSGPGGPTDTQYF	TGTGCCAGCAGCGGGCCGGGGGGCCCCACAGATACGCAGTATTTT
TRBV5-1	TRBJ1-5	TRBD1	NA	CASKNDRDRGLAIDQPQHF	TGCGCCAGCAAGAACGACCGGGACAGGGGTTTGGCCATCGATCAGCCCCAGCATTTT
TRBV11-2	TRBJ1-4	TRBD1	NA	CASSAGGPGQLF	TGTGCCAGCAGCGCGGGTGGTCCGGGACAGCTTTTT
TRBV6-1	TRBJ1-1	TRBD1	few	CASIRQGPAFF	TGTGCCAGCATTAGACAGGGGCCAGCTTTCTTT